This is a list of T cell receptor beta chains from one sample in a study of blood T cells in healthy people across ages. MiXCR was run by TCRdb on the 5' RACE reads, yielding one entry per CDR3 protein. The table lists hundreds of thousands of distinct CDR3 sequences, 48% of them singletons. The sequencing sample was made of blood. These receptors originate from a man aged 30-40 years in good health. The CDR3 runs from the conserved cysteine through the conserved F or W. Each record gives: V gene, clone size, D gene, J gene, CDR3 protein, CDR3 DNA. D genes are given only for firm matches. The size field is filled for only some rows; it gives once, few, many or a size class.

V gene: TRBV4-2
clone size: many
D gene: TRBD2
J gene: TRBJ2-5
CDR3 protein: CASSQVLGEGTQYF
CDR3 DNA: TGTGCCAGCAGCCAAGTTCTAGGGGAGGGGACCCAGTACTTC

V gene: TRBV6-5
clone size: few
D gene: NA
J gene: TRBJ2-5
CDR3 protein: CASSYSTVETQYF
CDR3 DNA: TGTGCCAGCAGTTACTCGACTGTGGAGACCCAGTACTTC

V gene: TRBV11-3
clone size: many
D gene: NA
J gene: TRBJ2-1
CDR3 protein: CASSLGVGNYNEQFF
CDR3 DNA: TGTGCCAGCAGCTTAGGTGTAGGGAACTACAATGAGCAGTTCTTC

V gene: TRBV20-1
clone size: many
D gene: NA
J gene: TRBJ1-1
CDR3 protein: CSAPQPGSMNTEAFF
CDR3 DNA: TGCAGTGCTCCGCAGCCGGGGAGTATGAACACTGAAGCTTTCTTT

V gene: TRBV11-3
clone size: NA
D gene: NA
J gene: TRBJ2-3
CDR3 protein: CASALRDTQYF
CDR3 DNA: TGTGCCAGCGCCTTGAGAGATACGCAGTATTTT

V gene: TRBV25-1
clone size: few
D gene: NA
J gene: TRBJ1-2
CDR3 protein: CASSRGTGFGYTF
CDR3 DNA: TGTGCCAGCAGTCGAGGTACTGGGTTTGGCTACACCTTC

V gene: TRBV10-3
clone size: few
D gene: NA
J gene: TRBJ2-3
CDR3 protein: CAISVENTQYF
CDR3 DNA: TGTGCCATCAGCGTCGAGAATACGCAGTATTTT

V gene: TRBV20-1
clone size: NA
D gene: NA
J gene: TRBJ1-2
CDR3 protein: CSAWGDGGYTF
CDR3 DNA: TGCAGTGCGTGGGGGGATGGGGGCTACACCTTC

V gene: TRBV5-1
clone size: once
D gene: TRBD2
J gene: TRBJ2-7
CDR3 protein: CASSLWGLEGEQYF
CDR3 DNA: TGCGCCAGCAGCTTGTGGGGACTAGAAGGCGAGCAGTACTTC

V gene: TRBV29-1
clone size: NA
D gene: TRBD1
J gene: TRBJ2-3
CDR3 protein: CSVEGHPGQGTDTQYF
CDR3 DNA: TGCAGCGTTGAAGGCCACCCCGGACAGGGCACAGATACGCAGTATTTT

V gene: TRBV12-3/TRBV12-4
clone size: once
D gene: NA
J gene: TRBJ1-1
CDR3 protein: CASSPRPKITGEAFF
CDR3 DNA: TGTGCCAGCAGTCCTCGGCCGAAAATCACTGGGGAAGCTTTCTTT

V gene: TRBV20-1
clone size: many
D gene: TRBD2
J gene: TRBJ2-1
CDR3 protein: CSATVRPTSGRLYNEQFF
CDR3 DNA: TGCAGTGCTACCGTTCGCCCGACTAGCGGGAGGCTCTACAATGAGCAGTTCTTC

V gene: TRBV4-1
clone size: NA
D gene: NA
J gene: TRBJ2-5
CDR3 protein: CASSQALAHNNEQYF
CDR3 DNA: TGCGCCAGCAGCCAAGCACTAGCCCATAACAATGAGCAGTACTTC

V gene: TRBV2
clone size: NA
D gene: NA
J gene: TRBJ2-3
CDR3 protein: CASSEAPRGGDTQYF
CDR3 DNA: TGTGCCAGCAGTGAAGCGCCCAGGGGGGGAGATACGCAGTATTTT

V gene: TRBV3-1
clone size: NA
D gene: NA
J gene: TRBJ2-3
CDR3 protein: CAGSQDTGGTQYF
CDR3 DNA: TGTGCCGGCAGCCAAGATACTGGGGGTACGCAGTATTTT

V gene: TRBV28
clone size: NA
D gene: NA
J gene: TRBJ1-6
CDR3 protein: CASTLGGQPYNSPLHF
CDR3 DNA: TGTGCCAGCACTTTGGGGGGGCAGCCTTATAATTCACCCCTCCACTTT

V gene: TRBV7-6
clone size: NA
D gene: NA
J gene: TRBJ2-3
CDR3 protein: CASSLAQSSGDTQYF
CDR3 DNA: TGTGCCAGCAGCTTAGCGCAATCTTCGGGGGATACGCAGTATTTT

V gene: TRBV12-3/TRBV12-4
clone size: NA
D gene: TRBD1
J gene: TRBJ1-2
CDR3 protein: CASSSGQDGYTF
CDR3 DNA: TGTGCCAGCAGCTCCGGACAGGATGGCTACACCTTC

V gene: TRBV28
clone size: NA
D gene: NA
J gene: TRBJ2-2
CDR3 protein: CASVELQGTTGELFF
CDR3 DNA: TGTGCCAGCGTCGAACTACAAGGGACCACCGGGGAGCTGTTTTTT

V gene: TRBV7-2
clone size: NA
D gene: NA
J gene: TRBJ1-4
CDR3 protein: CASSLASQYEKLFF
CDR3 DNA: TGTGCCAGCAGCTTAGCGAGTCAATATGAAAAACTGTTTTTT

V gene: TRBV27
clone size: NA
D gene: NA
J gene: TRBJ2-7
CDR3 protein: CASSLFEGFDEQYF
CDR3 DNA: TGTGCCAGCAGTTTATTTGAGGGTTTCGACGAGCAGTACTTC

V gene: TRBV20-1
clone size: NA
D gene: NA
J gene: TRBJ1-2
CDR3 protein: CSALQGGYTF
CDR3 DNA: TGCAGTGCTCTACAGGGTGGCTACACCTTC

V gene: TRBV3-1
clone size: NA
D gene: TRBD2
J gene: TRBJ2-1
CDR3 protein: CASSQFSGGAAEQFF
CDR3 DNA: TGTGCCAGCAGCCAGTTTAGCGGGGGGGCCGCTGAGCAGTTCTTC

V gene: TRBV29-1
clone size: few
D gene: TRBD1
J gene: TRBJ2-5
CDR3 protein: CSVRGQDQETQYF
CDR3 DNA: TGCAGCGTTCGGGGACAGGACCAAGAGACCCAGTACTTC

V gene: TRBV10-3
clone size: once
D gene: NA
J gene: TRBJ2-7
CDR3 protein: CAITARQSTYEQYF
CDR3 DNA: TGTGCCATCACGGCCCGACAGTCAACCTACGAGCAGTACTTC

V gene: TRBV7-9
clone size: NA
D gene: NA
J gene: TRBJ2-3
CDR3 protein: CASSATFGTDTQYF
CDR3 DNA: TGTGCCAGCAGCGCTACCTTCGGAACAGATACGCAGTATTTT

V gene: TRBV7-9
clone size: many
D gene: NA
J gene: TRBJ2-3
CDR3 protein: CASRLSTDTQYF
CDR3 DNA: TGTGCCAGCAGGTTGAGCACAGATACGCAGTATTTT

V gene: TRBV29-1
clone size: NA
D gene: NA
J gene: TRBJ1-4
CDR3 protein: CSVQPRANEKLFF
CDR3 DNA: TGCAGCGTTCAGCCCCGAGCTAATGAAAAACTGTTTTTT

V gene: TRBV20-1
clone size: NA
D gene: TRBD1
J gene: TRBJ2-7
CDR3 protein: CSAPGQGNYEQYF
CDR3 DNA: TGCAGTGCCCCGGGACAGGGGAACTACGAGCAGTACTTC

V gene: TRBV20-1
clone size: few
D gene: NA
J gene: TRBJ1-2
CDR3 protein: CSARDPGSYGYTF
CDR3 DNA: TGCAGTGCTAGAGATCCAGGGTCATATGGCTACACCTTC

V gene: TRBV4-2
clone size: NA
D gene: TRBD1
J gene: TRBJ1-6
CDR3 protein: CTSSQAPTGGNSPLHF
CDR3 DNA: TGTACCAGCAGCCAAGCCCCTACAGGGGGGAATTCACCCCTCCACTTT

V gene: TRBV20-1
clone size: NA
D gene: TRBD2
J gene: TRBJ2-1
CDR3 protein: CSATLGAGGRHNEQFF
CDR3 DNA: TGCAGTGCTACCCTGGGGGCGGGGGGGCGTCACAATGAGCAGTTCTTC

V gene: TRBV20-1
clone size: few
D gene: TRBD2
J gene: TRBJ2-1
CDR3 protein: CSARLGLAASSYNEQFF
CDR3 DNA: TGCAGTGCTAGATTAGGACTAGCCGCAAGCTCCTACAATGAGCAGTTCTTC

V gene: TRBV4-2
clone size: NA
D gene: NA
J gene: TRBJ1-2
CDR3 protein: CASSHVTATNYGYTF
CDR3 DNA: TGTGCCAGCAGCCACGTGACTGCAACTAACTATGGCTACACCTTC

V gene: TRBV5-1
clone size: NA
D gene: TRBD1
J gene: TRBJ1-2
CDR3 protein: CASSGRDRAPYGYTF
CDR3 DNA: TGCGCCAGCAGCGGCCGGGACAGGGCGCCCTATGGCTACACCTTC

V gene: TRBV6-5
clone size: NA
D gene: NA
J gene: TRBJ2-2
CDR3 protein: CASSYSPEINTGELFF
CDR3 DNA: TGTGCCAGCAGTTACTCACCGGAGATTAACACCGGGGAGCTGTTTTTT

V gene: TRBV2
clone size: NA
D gene: NA
J gene: TRBJ2-3
CDR3 protein: CASTEISGATDTQYF
CDR3 DNA: TGTGCCAGCACTGAGATTAGCGGAGCCACAGATACGCAGTATTTT

V gene: TRBV20-1
clone size: NA
D gene: TRBD2
J gene: TRBJ2-1
CDR3 protein: CSARGVSGFYNEQFF
CDR3 DNA: TGCAGTGCTAGAGGGGTTAGCGGGTTTTACAATGAGCAGTTCTTC

V gene: TRBV3-1
clone size: few
D gene: NA
J gene: TRBJ1-1
CDR3 protein: CASSRAGAGKAFF
CDR3 DNA: TGTGCCAGCAGCCGGGCAGGGGCGGGTAAAGCTTTCTTT

V gene: TRBV20-1
clone size: NA
D gene: TRBD2
J gene: TRBJ2-5
CDR3 protein: CSAREDGSGDSGTQYF
CDR3 DNA: TGCAGTGCTAGGGAGGATGGTAGCGGGGATAGTGGGACCCAGTACTTC

V gene: TRBV5-1
clone size: NA
D gene: NA
J gene: TRBJ2-1
CDR3 protein: CASSLTTELYNEQFF
CDR3 DNA: TGCGCCAGCAGCTTGACGACAGAACTCTACAATGAGCAGTTCTTC

V gene: TRBV3-1
clone size: few
D gene: TRBD2
J gene: TRBJ2-3
CDR3 protein: CASSQDRRGGEDTQYF
CDR3 DNA: TGTGCCAGCAGCCAAGATAGGCGGGGGGGAGAAGATACGCAGTATTTT

V gene: TRBV5-1
clone size: NA
D gene: NA
J gene: TRBJ1-2
CDR3 protein: CASSLGRGRGVYGYTF
CDR3 DNA: TGCGCCAGCAGCTTGGGACGCGGAAGAGGGGTCTATGGCTACACCTTC

V gene: TRBV30
clone size: NA
D gene: TRBD1
J gene: TRBJ2-3
CDR3 protein: CAWSQGAGTDTQYF
CDR3 DNA: TGTGCCTGGAGCCAGGGGGCCGGCACAGATACGCAGTATTTT

V gene: TRBV6-5
clone size: few
D gene: NA
J gene: TRBJ1-2
CDR3 protein: CASSYSEGYGYTF
CDR3 DNA: TGTGCCAGCAGTTACTCGGAAGGGTATGGCTACACCTTC

V gene: TRBV11-2
clone size: many
D gene: NA
J gene: TRBJ2-7
CDR3 protein: CASSLALQAGLYEQYF
CDR3 DNA: TGTGCCAGCAGCTTAGCCCTCCAAGCAGGGCTCTACGAGCAGTACTTC

V gene: TRBV10-3
clone size: NA
D gene: NA
J gene: TRBJ1-1
CDR3 protein: CAISDLLNTEAFF
CDR3 DNA: TGTGCCATCAGCGACTTGCTAAACACTGAAGCTTTCTTT

V gene: TRBV6-2/TRBV6-3
clone size: NA
D gene: NA
J gene: TRBJ2-3
CDR3 protein: CASSYSVWQITDTQYF
CDR3 DNA: TGTGCCAGCAGTTACTCGGTCTGGCAGATCACCGATACGCAGTATTTT

V gene: TRBV6-5
clone size: NA
D gene: NA
J gene: TRBJ1-4
CDR3 protein: CASSTLLGATNEKLFF
CDR3 DNA: TGTGCCAGCAGCACCTTGCTGGGGGCAACTAATGAAAAACTGTTTTTT

V gene: TRBV12-3/TRBV12-4
clone size: NA
D gene: NA
J gene: TRBJ1-1
CDR3 protein: CASSPTGARRTLSEAFF
CDR3 DNA: TGTGCCAGCAGCCCGACCGGGGCCAGAAGAACCTTGTCTGAAGCTTTCTTT

V gene: TRBV4-1
clone size: NA
D gene: NA
J gene: TRBJ2-7
CDR3 protein: CASSQMGSSYNEQYF
CDR3 DNA: TGCGCCAGCAGCCAAATGGGGAGCTCCTACAATGAGCAGTACTTC

V gene: TRBV7-2
clone size: NA
D gene: NA
J gene: TRBJ2-1
CDR3 protein: CASSPRDQEFF
CDR3 DNA: TGTGCCAGCAGCCCCCGGGACCAGGAGTTCTTC

V gene: TRBV12-3/TRBV12-4
clone size: NA
D gene: NA
J gene: TRBJ1-5
CDR3 protein: CASTRSRGSAGGNQPQHF
CDR3 DNA: TGTGCCAGCACTAGATCACGGGGGAGTGCCGGTGGCAATCAGCCCCAGCATTTT

V gene: TRBV7-2
clone size: NA
D gene: NA
J gene: TRBJ2-5
CDR3 protein: CASSPETGNEQYF
CDR3 DNA: TGTGCCAGCAGCCCAGAGACGGGTAATGAGCAGTACTTC